Listed here are 19 T cell receptor beta chains from one sample, sequenced in a study of blood T cell repertoires in COVID-19. Libraries were prepared by immunoSEQ multiplex PCR; TCRdb keeps only in-frame clonotypes and omits some of them. The table includes some 150,000 clones, 65% to 85% detected once. The sequenced sample consisted of PBMCs or T cells enriched from blood (not recorded which). These receptors were obtained from a woman in her forties or fifties who had been exposed to COVID-19.

The V gene is TRBV9, the J gene TRBJ2-3; D unclear. Germline V gives CDR1 SGDLS, CDR2 YYNGEE. CDR3 length: 15 amino acids. Trimming took off 2 bases at V and 2 bases at J, with 12 bases between the two ends. The CDR3 coding sequence is TGTGCCAGCAGCGTGGGCTGGGCAACCACAGATACGCAGTATTTT. It codes for CASSVGWATTDTQYF. The full variable domain, its missing parts supplied by reference TRBV9 and TRBJ2-3, is DSGVTQTPKHLITATGQRVTLRCSPRSGDLSVYWYQQSLDQGLQFLIQYYNGEERAKGNILERFSAQQFPDLHSELNLSSLELGDSALYFCASSVGWATTDTQYFGPGTRLTVL.

This clone was seen more than once but under ten times. The rearrangement links TRBV2 to TRBJ2-7; 7 nucleotides match TRBD1. Unmatched junction bases numbered 7, after V lost 4 bases and J lost 4 bases. Germline CDR1 SNHLY, CDR2 FYNNEI. This CDR3 region has 14 residues. The CDR3: CASSATGSGYEQYF. Here the CDR3 DNA reads TGTGCCAGCAGTGCGACAGGGAGTGGGTACGAGCAGTACTTC. Supplemented by reference TRBV2 and TRBJ2-7, the full variable domain reads EPEVTQTPSHQVTQMGQEVILRCVPISNHLYFYWYRQILGQKVEFLVSFYNNEISEKSEIFDDQFSVERPDGSNFTLKIRSTKLEDSAMYFCASSATGSGYEQYFGPGTRLTVT.

The V call is TRBV11-2, the J call TRBJ2-3; 13 bases line up with TRBD2. The CDR3 consists of 18 residues. V gave up 5 bases and J gave up 6 bases; unmatched junction bases: 14. Germline CDR1 and CDR2: SGHAT and FQNNGV. The CDR3 region has the DNA TGTGCCAGCAGCCAACAACCCCTACTAGCGGGGGGGCGGGATACGCAGTATTTT. Residues: CASSQQPLLAGGRDTQYF.

The chain uses TRBV20-1 and TRBJ2-1, with unresolved D. Germline V gene sequence: CDR1 DFQATT, CDR2 SNEGSKA (reference sequence). This CDR3 region has 11 residues. V gave up 2 bases and J gave up 10 bases, with 9 bases separating them. In DNA form, the CDR3 reads TGCAGTGCTAGATACCTAGTCGAGCAGTTCTTC. This translates into CSARYLVEQFF.

The CDR3 region is CASSPWGGTEAFF. The DNA for the CDR3 is TGTGCCAGCAGCCCCTGGGGGGGGACTGAAGCTTTCTTT. The chain uses TRBV7-3 and TRBJ1-1; D is perhaps TRBD1 (5 bases). V was pared by 5 bases and J by 5 bases, with 12 bases between. This CDR3 is 13 amino acids long. The germline V gene encodes CDR1 SGHTA and CDR2 FQGTGA.

The gene calls are TRBV5-1 and TRBJ1-1, with unresolved D. Germline V gene data show CDR1 as SGHRS and CDR2 as YFSETQ. V gave up 3 bases and J gave up 1 base, with 13 bases separating them. The CDR3 is 15 amino acids. CDR3: CASSSQSSKNTEAFF. CDR3 nucleotides: TGCGCCAGCAGCTCCCAATCCAGTAAGAACACTGAAGCTTTCTTT.

The V call is TRBV5-1, the J call TRBJ2-7; 10 bases fit TRBD2. The V gene's germline CDR1 is SGHRS and CDR2 YFSETQ. This CDR3 has 15 residues. V was clipped by 2 bases and J by 3 bases; unmatched bases: 5. The CDR3 DNA follows: TGCGCCAGCAGCTTCACTAGCGGGGCCTTCTACGAGCAGTACTTC. This gives the protein CASSFTSGAFYEQYF.

This clone was detected only once. V usage is TRBV27 and J usage is TRBJ2-7; D is perhaps TRBD1 (6 bases). This CDR3 has 14 residues. V lost 3 bases and J 2 bases, leaving 11 bases between the germline ends. Germline values: CDR1 MNHEY, CDR2 SMNVEV (reference sequence). CDR3 loop: CASSFGRGPYEQYF. The DNA for the CDR3 is TGTGCCAGCAGTTTCGGCAGGGGCCCCTACGAGCAGTACTTC.

This chain joins TRBV4-3 and TRBJ1-1; 8 bases map to TRBD1. In germline, CDR1 is LGHNA, CDR2 YSLEER. Trimming cost V 2 bases and J 10 bases; bases outside gene matches: 3. CDR3 length: 12 residues. The CDR3 nucleotides are TGCGCCAGCAGCCAACCAACAGGGGGAGCTTTCTTT. This translates into CASSQPTGGAFF.

This clone has just one count. In DNA form, the CDR3 reads TGCGCCAGCAGCCAAGACTGGGGGGATGATGGAAACACCATATATTTT. It encodes CASSQDWGDDGNTIYF. The chain links TRBV4-1 to TRBJ1-3, with D maybe TRBD1 (5 bases). Germline assignment: CDR1 MGHRA and CDR2 YSYEKL. V gave up 0 bases and J gave up 3 bases, with 12 bases separating them. There are 16 residues in the CDR3.

V gene TRBV19 combines with J gene TRBJ2-7; D perhaps matches TRBD2 (5 bases). V was clipped by 4 bases and J by 4 bases, with 14 bases between them. The CDR3 contains 14 residues. Germline V gives CDR1 LNHDA, CDR2 SQIVND (reference sequence). This CDR3 is CASSSSTGNYEQYF. As DNA, the CDR3 is TGTGCCAGTAGTAGTTCAACCGGGAATTACGAGCAGTACTTC.

The chain carries TRBV19 and TRBJ2-1, with 9 bases fitting TRBD1. CDR1 is LNHDA and CDR2 is SQIVND in the germline V gene (reference sequence). The length of the CDR3 is 16 residues. V gave up 5 bases and J gave up 3 bases; unmatched junction bases: 8. The CDR3 DNA reads as TGTGCCAGTAGTCAACCCGGGACAGGGATCTACAATGAGCAGTTCTTC. Its protein is CASSQPGTGIYNEQFF.

This chain uses TRBV7-2 with TRBJ2-7; no reliable D call. This CDR3 contains 15 residues. CDR1 is SGHTA and CDR2 is FQGNSA in the germline V gene. With 2 bases removed from V and 0 bases from J, the gap between germline ends came to 11 bases. CDR3 in amino acids: CASSLSPPRSYEQYF. CDR3 DNA sequence: TGTGCCAGCAGCTTATCCCCCCCGCGCTCCTACGAGCAGTACTTC.

This rearrangement joins TRBV6-5 to TRBJ1-5, with 7 bases that match TRBD1. CDR1 and CDR2 from the germline V gene are MNHEY and SVGAGI. V lost 7 bases to trimming and J lost 2 bases; unmatched junction nucleotides: 5. CDR3 length: 14 amino acids. CDR3 amino acids: CASNDRVGNQPQHF. In nucleotides, the CDR3 is TGTGCCAGCAACGACAGGGTAGGCAATCAGCCCCAGCATTTT.

The CDR3 region has the DNA TGTGCCAGCAGCTCGGGTGGTAGCGTGTACAATGAGCAGTTCTTC. Protein: CASSSGGSVYNEQFF. The J gene is TRBJ2-1, the V gene TRBV7-9; maybe TRBD2 (5 bases). Germline V gene lookup returns CDR1 SEHNR and CDR2 FQNEAQ (reference sequence). The CDR3 is made up of 15 amino acids. Trimming pared 4 bases from V and 4 bases from J, leaving 14 bases between.

The rearrangement uses TRBV9 and TRBJ1-1; the D gene is possibly TRBD1 (6 bases). This CDR3 is 15 amino acids long. Germline lookup yields CDR1 SGDLS and CDR2 YYNGEE. V gave up 0 bases and J gave up 1 base, with 10 bases separating them. DNA of the CDR3: TGTGCCAGCAGCGTAGCAGTGGGACAGAACACTGAAGCTTTCTTT. It translates to CASSVAVGQNTEAFF.

This chain joins TRBV2 and TRBJ2-5, with D perhaps matching TRBD1 (5 bases). CDR3 length equals 14 residues. Germline CDR1 and CDR2: SNHLY and FYNNEI. V was pared by 6 bases and J by 5 bases, with 16 bases between. The CDR3 loop reads CASRYTGPGETQYF. The CDR3 coding sequence is TGTGCCAGCAGGTATACAGGTCCAGGGGAGACCCAGTACTTC.

The rearrangement joins TRBV21-1 to TRBJ1-1. TRBV21-1 is reported as a pseudogene. CDR3 length: 14 amino acids. The CDR3 sequence: CASRRPGSRAEAFF. In DNA, the CDR3 is TGTGCCAGCCGCCGACCCGGGTCCCGGGCTGAAGCTTTCTTT.

This chain joins TRBV6-5 and TRBJ1-1; 9 bases match TRBD1. Germline loops: CDR1 MNHEY, CDR2 SVGAGI. This CDR3 is built from 15 residues. J gave up 3 bases and V 5 bases, and 7 bases lay outside the gene matches. CDR3 residues: CASSQLQGADTEAFF. CDR3 nucleotide sequence: TGTGCCAGCAGTCAACTACAGGGGGCGGACACTGAAGCTTTCTTT.